These 15 T cell receptor beta chains were sequenced from one sample in a study of CXCR3-negative and CXCR3-positive naive CD8 T cells. Preparation of TRB cDNA libraries relied on 5' RACE carrying UMI labels. TCRdb reanalyzed the 5' RACE reads and collapses them to one entry per CDR3 protein, without DNA. Recorded for this sample: about 56,000 distinct CDR3 sequences. The sample was memory CD8+ T cells from blood. These receptors came from a human donor in good health. Some clones in this sample may be carry-over from other donors' samples.

The chain links TRBV9 to TRBJ2-1; TCRdb's D call of TRBD1 is untestable without DNA. This CDR3 is built from 15 residues. CDR1 is SGDLS, CDR2 YYNGEE, per germline. CDR3: CASSGETGLSNEQFF.

The V gene is TRBV29-1, the J gene TRBJ2-1; TCRdb gives TRBD1 as the D gene, but with no DNA this cannot be confirmed. The CDR3 length is 12 residues. The germline V gene encodes CDR1 SQVTM and CDR2 ANQGSEA. The CDR3 is CSVEPLNNEQFF.

The CDR3 protein is CAWNLDKLNTEAFF. The chain combines TRBV30 with TRBJ1-1. In germline, CDR1 is GTSNPN, CDR2 SVGIG (reference sequence). There are 14 residues in the CDR3.

The CDR3 spells CASSFLVVSYEQYF. The chain uses TRBV7-2 and TRBJ2-7; TCRdb picks TRBD2, but there is no DNA to check that call. Germline CDR1 reads SGHTA; CDR2 reads FQGNSA. The CDR3 has 14 residues.

The chain joins TRBV28 to TRBJ2-1; TCRdb indicates TRBD1, and absent DNA this call remains unverified. The CDR3 spans 14 residues. Germline CDR1 and CDR2: MDHEN and SYDVKM. CDR3 residues: CASSSRQGWNEQFF.

V gene TRBV14 combines with J gene TRBJ2-1; TCRdb indicates TRBD2, and absent DNA this call remains unverified. The CDR3 totals 13 residues. Germline lookup yields CDR1 SGHDN and CDR2 FVKESK. The CDR3 loop is CATTSGRLDEQFF.

The chain joins TRBV7-6 to TRBJ2-7; TCRdb proposes TRBD1, but this gene call is untestable without DNA. The CDR3 loop spans 13 amino acids. CDR1 is SGHVS, CDR2 FNYEAQ, per germline. CDR3 residues: CASSGPKSYRVSF.

The chain links TRBV7-3 to TRBJ2-3; TCRdb lists TRBD2, though no DNA is available to test this call. CDR3 length: 18 residues. Germline V gives CDR1 SGHTA, CDR2 FQGTGA. This CDR3 reads CASSLTKASGGASDTQYF. Full variable domain (remainder filled in from reference TRBV7-3 and TRBJ2-3): GAGVSQTPSNKVTEKGKYVELRCDPISGHTALYWYRQSLGQGPEFLIYFQGTGAADDSGLPNDRFFAVRPEGSVSTLKIQRTERGDSAVYLCASSLTKASGGASDTQYFGPGTRLTVL.

The V and J genes are TRBV20-1 and TRBJ2-5. The germline gives CDR1 DFQATT, CDR2 SNEGSKA (reference sequence). The CDR3 extends over 14 amino acids. CDR3 sequence reads: CSARDRLARETQYF.

The chain links TRBV29-1 to TRBJ2-5; TCRdb indicates TRBD1, and absent DNA this call remains unverified. Germline loops: CDR1 SQVTM, CDR2 ANQGSEA. The CDR3 is 13 amino acids. CDR3 residues: CSVEKGGHETQYF. Filled out from reference TRBV29-1 and TRBJ2-5, the complete variable domain reads SAVISQKPSRDICQRGTSLTIQCQVDSQVTMMFWYRQQPGQSLTLIATANQGSEATYESGFVIDKFPISRPNLTFSTLTVSNMSPEDSSIYLCSVEKGGHETQYFGPGTRLLVL.

This chain's CDR3 is CAIALTSGGSYEQYF. The rearrangement uses TRBV10-3 and TRBJ2-7; TCRdb designates TRBD2, a call that cannot be tested without DNA. CDR1 and CDR2 (germline): ENHRY, SYGVKD. The CDR3 spans 15 residues.

The chain is built from TRBV6-2 or TRBV6-3 and TRBJ2-7; TCRdb picks TRBD1, but there is no DNA to check that call. The CDR3 consists of 13 residues. In germline, CDR1 is MNHEY, CDR2 SVGEGT. CDR3: CASRDPEPHEQYF.

The rearrangement joins TRBV29-1 to TRBJ2-1; checking the TCRdb D call of TRBD1 is not possible without DNA. The CDR3 covers 11 residues. Per germline, CDR1 SQVTM and CDR2 ANQGSEA. The CDR3 region is CTYGGNNEQFF.

V gene TRBV7-9 combines with J gene TRBJ2-7; TCRdb calls TRBD2, which cannot be checked without DNA. There are 13 residues in the CDR3. Germline-derived CDR1 and CDR2 are SEHNR and FQNEAQ (reference sequence). CDR3 region: CASSQGLSYEQYF.

The chain links TRBV12-3 or TRBV12-4 to TRBJ2-1. The CDR3 is 15 residues long. CDR3 sequence: CASSWAGGPYNEQFF.